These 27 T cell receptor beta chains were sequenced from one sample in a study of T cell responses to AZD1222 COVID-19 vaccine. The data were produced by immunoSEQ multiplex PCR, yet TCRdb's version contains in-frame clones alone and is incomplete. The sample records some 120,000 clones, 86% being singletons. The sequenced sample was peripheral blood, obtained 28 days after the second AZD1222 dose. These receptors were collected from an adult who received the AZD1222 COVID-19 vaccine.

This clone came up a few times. The CDR3 DNA is TGCGCCAGCAGCTTGGAGGGGATGAGGGAAAAACTGTTTTTT. Encoded protein: CASSLEGMREKLFF. The genes are TRBV5-1 and TRBJ1-4, with D possibly being TRBD1 (5 bases). The V and J ends lost 0 bases and 8 bases respectively, with 11 bases between them. This CDR3 has 14 amino acids. Germline loops: CDR1 SGHRS, CDR2 YFSETQ.

The CDR3 loop reads CASTKRTETWGSPLHF. In DNA, the CDR3 is TGCGCCAGCACTAAAAGGACAGAGACATGGGGTTCACCCCTCCACTTT. The J gene is TRBJ1-6, the V gene TRBV10-2, with D tentatively TRBD1 (6 bases). CDR3 length: 16 residues. Trimming stripped 7 bases from V and 9 bases from J, with 22 bases between. CDR1 is WSHSY, CDR2 SAAADI, per germline.

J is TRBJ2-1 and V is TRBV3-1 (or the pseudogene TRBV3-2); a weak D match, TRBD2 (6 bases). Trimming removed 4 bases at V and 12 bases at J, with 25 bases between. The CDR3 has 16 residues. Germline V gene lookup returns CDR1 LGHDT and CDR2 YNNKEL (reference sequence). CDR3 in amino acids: CASSRKREDYLLGQFF. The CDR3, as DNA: TGTGCCAGCAGCCGCAAGAGGGAGGACTACCTTCTTGGGCAGTTCTTC.

CDR3 coding DNA: TGTGCCACCAGCAGAGAAGGGACTTATGGCTCTGGGGCCAACGTCCTGACTTTC. It codes for CATSREGTYGSGANVLTF. The chain has TRBV15 and TRBJ2-6; perhaps TRBD2 as D (6 bases). The germline V gene has CDR1 LNHNV and CDR2 YYDKDF (reference sequence). V shed 0 bases and J shed 0 bases, with 12 bases lying between them. This CDR3 region has 18 residues.

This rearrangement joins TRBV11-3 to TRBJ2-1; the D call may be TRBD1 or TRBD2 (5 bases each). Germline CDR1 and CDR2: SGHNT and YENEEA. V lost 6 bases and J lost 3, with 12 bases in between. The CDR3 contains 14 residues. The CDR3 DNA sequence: TGTGCCAGCAGGTCCGGGACGATCTACAATGAGCAGTTCTTC. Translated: CASRSGTIYNEQFF.

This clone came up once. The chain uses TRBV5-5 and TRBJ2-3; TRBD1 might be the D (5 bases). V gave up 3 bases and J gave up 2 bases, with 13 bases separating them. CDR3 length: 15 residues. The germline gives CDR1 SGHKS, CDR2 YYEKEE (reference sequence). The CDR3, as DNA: TGTGCCAGCAGCTCGTTATGGGGCCCCACAGATACGCAGTATTTT. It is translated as CASSSLWGPTDTQYF.

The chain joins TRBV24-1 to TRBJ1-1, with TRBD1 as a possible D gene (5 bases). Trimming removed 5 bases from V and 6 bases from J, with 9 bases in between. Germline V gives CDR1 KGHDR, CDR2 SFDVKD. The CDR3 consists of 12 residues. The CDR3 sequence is CATSARGAEAFF. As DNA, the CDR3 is TGTGCCACCAGTGCAAGGGGTGCTGAAGCTTTCTTT.

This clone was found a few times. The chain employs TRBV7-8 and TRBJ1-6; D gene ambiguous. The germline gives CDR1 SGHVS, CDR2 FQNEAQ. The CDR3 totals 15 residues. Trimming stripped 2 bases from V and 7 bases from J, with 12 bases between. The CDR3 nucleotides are TGTGCCAGCAGCTTAAGTGACGGTTCAAATTCACCCCTCCACTTT. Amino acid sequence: CASSLSDGSNSPLHF.

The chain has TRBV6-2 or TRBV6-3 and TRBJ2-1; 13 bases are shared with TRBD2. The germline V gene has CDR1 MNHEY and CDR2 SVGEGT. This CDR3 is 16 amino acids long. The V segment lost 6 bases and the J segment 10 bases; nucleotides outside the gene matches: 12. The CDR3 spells CASSRQLAGGQEEQFF. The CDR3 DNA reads TGTGCCAGCAGCCGACAACTAGCGGGGGGGCAAGAGGAGCAGTTCTTC.

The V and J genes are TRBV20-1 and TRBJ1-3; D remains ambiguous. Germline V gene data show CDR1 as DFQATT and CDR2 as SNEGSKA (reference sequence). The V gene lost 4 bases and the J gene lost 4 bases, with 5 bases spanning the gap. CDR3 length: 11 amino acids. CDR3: CSAKQGNTIYF. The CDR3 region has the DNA TGCAGTGCTAAGCAAGGAAACACCATATATTTT.

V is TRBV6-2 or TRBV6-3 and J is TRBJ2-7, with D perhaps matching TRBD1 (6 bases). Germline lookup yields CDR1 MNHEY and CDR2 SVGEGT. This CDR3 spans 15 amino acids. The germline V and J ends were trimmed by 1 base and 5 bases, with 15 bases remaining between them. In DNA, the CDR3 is TGTGCCAGCAGTTACTTCTGGACAGAAGATGACGAGCAGTACTTC. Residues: CASSYFWTEDDEQYF.

The DNA for the CDR3 is TGCGCCAGCACATATTCCGAGACAGGGGGCTACGCGTGGGAGACCCAGTACTTC. Its protein is CASTYSETGGYAWETQYF. The chain has TRBV10-1 and TRBJ2-5; 10 nucleotides agree with TRBD1. With V trimmed by 7 bases and J by 5 bases, 19 bases remained unmatched. The CDR3 loop spans 18 amino acids. Germline V gene data show CDR1 as WNHNN and CDR2 as SYGVQD (reference sequence).

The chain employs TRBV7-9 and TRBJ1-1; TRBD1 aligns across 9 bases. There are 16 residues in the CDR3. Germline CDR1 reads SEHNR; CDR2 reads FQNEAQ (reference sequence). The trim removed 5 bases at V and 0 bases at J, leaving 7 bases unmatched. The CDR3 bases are TGTGCCAGCAGCCCCCGGGACAGGGAACTGAACACTGAAGCTTTCTTT. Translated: CASSPRDRELNTEAFF.

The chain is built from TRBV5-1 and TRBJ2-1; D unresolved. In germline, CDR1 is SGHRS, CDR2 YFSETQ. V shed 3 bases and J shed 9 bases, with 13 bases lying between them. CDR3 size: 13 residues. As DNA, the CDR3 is TGCGCCAGCAGCTCGGACGGGTTACTTGAGCAGTTCTTC. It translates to CASSSDGLLEQFF.

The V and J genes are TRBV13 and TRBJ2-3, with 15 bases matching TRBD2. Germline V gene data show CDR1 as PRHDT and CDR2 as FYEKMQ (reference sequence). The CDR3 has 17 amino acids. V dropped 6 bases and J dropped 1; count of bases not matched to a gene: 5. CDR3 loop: CASSRTSGGAGTDTQYF. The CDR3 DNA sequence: TGTGCCAGCAGTCGGACTAGCGGGGGGGCGGGCACAGATACGCAGTATTTT.

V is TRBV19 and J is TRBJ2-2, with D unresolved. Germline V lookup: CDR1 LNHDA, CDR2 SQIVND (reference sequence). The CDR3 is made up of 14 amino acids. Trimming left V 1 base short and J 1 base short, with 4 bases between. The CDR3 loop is CASSIVRNTGELFF. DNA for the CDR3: TGTGCCAGTAGTATAGTAAGGAACACCGGGGAGCTGTTTTTT.

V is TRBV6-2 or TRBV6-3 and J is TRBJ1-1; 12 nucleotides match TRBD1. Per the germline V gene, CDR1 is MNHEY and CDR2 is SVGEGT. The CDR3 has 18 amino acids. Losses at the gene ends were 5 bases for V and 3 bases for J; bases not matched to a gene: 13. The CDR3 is CASSPSRDRGRGYTEAFF. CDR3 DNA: TGTGCCAGCAGTCCCAGCCGGGACAGGGGGCGAGGGTACACTGAAGCTTTCTTT.

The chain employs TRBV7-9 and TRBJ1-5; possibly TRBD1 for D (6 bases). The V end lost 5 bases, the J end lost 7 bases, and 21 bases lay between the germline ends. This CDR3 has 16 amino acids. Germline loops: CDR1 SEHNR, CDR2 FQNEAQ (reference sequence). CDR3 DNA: TGTGCCAGCAGCGCACTACAGGGAGGGGACCACCAGCCCCAGCATTTT. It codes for CASSALQGGDHQPQHF.

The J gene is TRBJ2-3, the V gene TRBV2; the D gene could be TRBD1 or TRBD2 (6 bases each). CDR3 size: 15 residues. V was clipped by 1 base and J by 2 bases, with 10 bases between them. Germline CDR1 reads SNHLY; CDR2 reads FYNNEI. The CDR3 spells CASSEEGGNTDTQYF. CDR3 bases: TGTGCCAGCAGTGAAGAGGGGGGTAACACAGATACGCAGTATTTT.

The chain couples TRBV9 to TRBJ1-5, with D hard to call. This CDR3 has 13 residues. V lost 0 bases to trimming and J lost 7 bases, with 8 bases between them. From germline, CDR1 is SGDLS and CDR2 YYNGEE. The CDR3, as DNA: TGTGCCAGCAGCGTAGAAAGTGGGCAGCCCCAGCATTTT. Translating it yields CASSVESGQPQHF.

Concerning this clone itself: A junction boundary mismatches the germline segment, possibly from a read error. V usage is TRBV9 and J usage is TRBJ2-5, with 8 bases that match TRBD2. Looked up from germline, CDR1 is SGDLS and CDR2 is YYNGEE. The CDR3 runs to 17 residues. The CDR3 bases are TGTGCCAGCAGCCCAGTAGGTCGGGGGGGCCTACAAGAGGCCCAGTACTTC. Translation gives CASSPVGRGGLQEAQYF.

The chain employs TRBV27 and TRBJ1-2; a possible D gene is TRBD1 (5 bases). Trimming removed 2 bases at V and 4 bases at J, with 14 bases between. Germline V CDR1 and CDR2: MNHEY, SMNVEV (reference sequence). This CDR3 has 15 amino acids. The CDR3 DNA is TGTGCCAGCAGTTTAGGGGCGAGGACCTCCTATGGCTACACCTTC. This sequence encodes CASSLGARTSYGYTF.

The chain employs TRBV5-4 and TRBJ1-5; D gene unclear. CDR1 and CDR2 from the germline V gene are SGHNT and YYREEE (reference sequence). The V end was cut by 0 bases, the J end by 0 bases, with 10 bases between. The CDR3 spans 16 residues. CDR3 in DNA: TGTGCCAGCAGCTTGGAGGGATTATATAGCAATCAGCCCCAGCATTTT. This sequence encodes CASSLEGLYSNQPQHF.

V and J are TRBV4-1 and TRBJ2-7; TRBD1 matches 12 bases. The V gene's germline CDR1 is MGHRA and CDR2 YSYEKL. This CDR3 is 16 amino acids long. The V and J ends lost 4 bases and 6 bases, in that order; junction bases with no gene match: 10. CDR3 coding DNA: TGCGCCAGCAGCCGAGTTTCCGGGACAGGGGGCTCCGAGCAGTACTTC. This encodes CASSRVSGTGGSEQYF.

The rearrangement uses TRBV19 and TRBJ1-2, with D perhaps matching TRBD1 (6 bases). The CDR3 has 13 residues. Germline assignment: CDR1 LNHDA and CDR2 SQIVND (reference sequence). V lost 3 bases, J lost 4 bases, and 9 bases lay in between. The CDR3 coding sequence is TGTGCCAGTAGTATGGACAGATCCTATGGCTACACCTTC. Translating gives CASSMDRSYGYTF. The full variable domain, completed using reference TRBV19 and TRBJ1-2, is DGGITQSPKYLFRKEGQNVTLSCEQNLNHDAMYWYRQDPGQGLRLIYYSQIVNDFQKGDIAEGYSVSREKKESFPLTVTSAQKNPTAFYLCASSMDRSYGYTFGSGTRLTVV.

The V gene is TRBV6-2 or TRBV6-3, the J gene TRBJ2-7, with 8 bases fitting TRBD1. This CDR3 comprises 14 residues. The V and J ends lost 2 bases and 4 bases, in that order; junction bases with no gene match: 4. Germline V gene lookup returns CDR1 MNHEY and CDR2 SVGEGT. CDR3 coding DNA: TGTGCCAGCAGTTACCGGACAGGGCCATACGAGCAGTACTTC. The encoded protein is CASSYRTGPYEQYF.

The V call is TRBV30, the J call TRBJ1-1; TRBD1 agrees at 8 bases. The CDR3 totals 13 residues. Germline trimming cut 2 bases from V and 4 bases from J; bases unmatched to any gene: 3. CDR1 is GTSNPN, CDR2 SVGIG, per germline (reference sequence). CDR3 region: CAWSPDRATEAFF. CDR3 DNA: TGTGCCTGGAGTCCGGACAGGGCCACTGAAGCTTTCTTT. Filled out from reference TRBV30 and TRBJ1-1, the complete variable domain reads SQTIHQWPATLVQPVGSPLSLECTVEGTSNPNLYWYRQAAGRGLQLLFYSVGIGQISSEVPQNLSASRPQDRQFILSSKKLLLSDSGFYLCAWSPDRATEAFFGQGTRLTVV.